This section outlines one TCR beta chain sequence together with its context. Its antigen is not known. This entry comes from a study of glioma-infiltrating T cells. Study-level results: Tissue and blood shared very few CDR3 sequences. Non-neoplastic patients had below-expected tissue-blood divergence, while all gliomas exceeded expectation.

The V gene lost 5 bases and the J gene lost 5 bases, with 10 bases spanning the gap. The CDR3 covers 13 residues. Germline loops: CDR1 LNHDA, CDR2 SQIVND (reference sequence). The iRepertoire nested amplicon-rescue multiplex PCR amplified TCR alpha and beta CDR3s from RNA. Input was about 100-450 ng of tissue mRNA or PBMC total RNA. One entry per CDR3 protein, called by TCRdb with MiXCR from the multiplex PCR reads. The sample lists roughly 200,000 distinct CDR3 sequences, over 25% occurring once. The rearrangement uses TRBV19 and TRBJ2-1; D is unresolved. The sequence came from a human donor with low-grade glioma or glioblastoma, undergoing nonglioma brain surgery, or in good health (not recorded which). What was sequenced was glioma tissue, nonneoplastic brain tissue, or PBMCs (not recorded which). The CDR3 loop reads CASSSRIDNEQFF. The DNA for the CDR3 is TGTGCCAGTAGTTCCAGGATTGACAATGAGCAGTTCTTC.